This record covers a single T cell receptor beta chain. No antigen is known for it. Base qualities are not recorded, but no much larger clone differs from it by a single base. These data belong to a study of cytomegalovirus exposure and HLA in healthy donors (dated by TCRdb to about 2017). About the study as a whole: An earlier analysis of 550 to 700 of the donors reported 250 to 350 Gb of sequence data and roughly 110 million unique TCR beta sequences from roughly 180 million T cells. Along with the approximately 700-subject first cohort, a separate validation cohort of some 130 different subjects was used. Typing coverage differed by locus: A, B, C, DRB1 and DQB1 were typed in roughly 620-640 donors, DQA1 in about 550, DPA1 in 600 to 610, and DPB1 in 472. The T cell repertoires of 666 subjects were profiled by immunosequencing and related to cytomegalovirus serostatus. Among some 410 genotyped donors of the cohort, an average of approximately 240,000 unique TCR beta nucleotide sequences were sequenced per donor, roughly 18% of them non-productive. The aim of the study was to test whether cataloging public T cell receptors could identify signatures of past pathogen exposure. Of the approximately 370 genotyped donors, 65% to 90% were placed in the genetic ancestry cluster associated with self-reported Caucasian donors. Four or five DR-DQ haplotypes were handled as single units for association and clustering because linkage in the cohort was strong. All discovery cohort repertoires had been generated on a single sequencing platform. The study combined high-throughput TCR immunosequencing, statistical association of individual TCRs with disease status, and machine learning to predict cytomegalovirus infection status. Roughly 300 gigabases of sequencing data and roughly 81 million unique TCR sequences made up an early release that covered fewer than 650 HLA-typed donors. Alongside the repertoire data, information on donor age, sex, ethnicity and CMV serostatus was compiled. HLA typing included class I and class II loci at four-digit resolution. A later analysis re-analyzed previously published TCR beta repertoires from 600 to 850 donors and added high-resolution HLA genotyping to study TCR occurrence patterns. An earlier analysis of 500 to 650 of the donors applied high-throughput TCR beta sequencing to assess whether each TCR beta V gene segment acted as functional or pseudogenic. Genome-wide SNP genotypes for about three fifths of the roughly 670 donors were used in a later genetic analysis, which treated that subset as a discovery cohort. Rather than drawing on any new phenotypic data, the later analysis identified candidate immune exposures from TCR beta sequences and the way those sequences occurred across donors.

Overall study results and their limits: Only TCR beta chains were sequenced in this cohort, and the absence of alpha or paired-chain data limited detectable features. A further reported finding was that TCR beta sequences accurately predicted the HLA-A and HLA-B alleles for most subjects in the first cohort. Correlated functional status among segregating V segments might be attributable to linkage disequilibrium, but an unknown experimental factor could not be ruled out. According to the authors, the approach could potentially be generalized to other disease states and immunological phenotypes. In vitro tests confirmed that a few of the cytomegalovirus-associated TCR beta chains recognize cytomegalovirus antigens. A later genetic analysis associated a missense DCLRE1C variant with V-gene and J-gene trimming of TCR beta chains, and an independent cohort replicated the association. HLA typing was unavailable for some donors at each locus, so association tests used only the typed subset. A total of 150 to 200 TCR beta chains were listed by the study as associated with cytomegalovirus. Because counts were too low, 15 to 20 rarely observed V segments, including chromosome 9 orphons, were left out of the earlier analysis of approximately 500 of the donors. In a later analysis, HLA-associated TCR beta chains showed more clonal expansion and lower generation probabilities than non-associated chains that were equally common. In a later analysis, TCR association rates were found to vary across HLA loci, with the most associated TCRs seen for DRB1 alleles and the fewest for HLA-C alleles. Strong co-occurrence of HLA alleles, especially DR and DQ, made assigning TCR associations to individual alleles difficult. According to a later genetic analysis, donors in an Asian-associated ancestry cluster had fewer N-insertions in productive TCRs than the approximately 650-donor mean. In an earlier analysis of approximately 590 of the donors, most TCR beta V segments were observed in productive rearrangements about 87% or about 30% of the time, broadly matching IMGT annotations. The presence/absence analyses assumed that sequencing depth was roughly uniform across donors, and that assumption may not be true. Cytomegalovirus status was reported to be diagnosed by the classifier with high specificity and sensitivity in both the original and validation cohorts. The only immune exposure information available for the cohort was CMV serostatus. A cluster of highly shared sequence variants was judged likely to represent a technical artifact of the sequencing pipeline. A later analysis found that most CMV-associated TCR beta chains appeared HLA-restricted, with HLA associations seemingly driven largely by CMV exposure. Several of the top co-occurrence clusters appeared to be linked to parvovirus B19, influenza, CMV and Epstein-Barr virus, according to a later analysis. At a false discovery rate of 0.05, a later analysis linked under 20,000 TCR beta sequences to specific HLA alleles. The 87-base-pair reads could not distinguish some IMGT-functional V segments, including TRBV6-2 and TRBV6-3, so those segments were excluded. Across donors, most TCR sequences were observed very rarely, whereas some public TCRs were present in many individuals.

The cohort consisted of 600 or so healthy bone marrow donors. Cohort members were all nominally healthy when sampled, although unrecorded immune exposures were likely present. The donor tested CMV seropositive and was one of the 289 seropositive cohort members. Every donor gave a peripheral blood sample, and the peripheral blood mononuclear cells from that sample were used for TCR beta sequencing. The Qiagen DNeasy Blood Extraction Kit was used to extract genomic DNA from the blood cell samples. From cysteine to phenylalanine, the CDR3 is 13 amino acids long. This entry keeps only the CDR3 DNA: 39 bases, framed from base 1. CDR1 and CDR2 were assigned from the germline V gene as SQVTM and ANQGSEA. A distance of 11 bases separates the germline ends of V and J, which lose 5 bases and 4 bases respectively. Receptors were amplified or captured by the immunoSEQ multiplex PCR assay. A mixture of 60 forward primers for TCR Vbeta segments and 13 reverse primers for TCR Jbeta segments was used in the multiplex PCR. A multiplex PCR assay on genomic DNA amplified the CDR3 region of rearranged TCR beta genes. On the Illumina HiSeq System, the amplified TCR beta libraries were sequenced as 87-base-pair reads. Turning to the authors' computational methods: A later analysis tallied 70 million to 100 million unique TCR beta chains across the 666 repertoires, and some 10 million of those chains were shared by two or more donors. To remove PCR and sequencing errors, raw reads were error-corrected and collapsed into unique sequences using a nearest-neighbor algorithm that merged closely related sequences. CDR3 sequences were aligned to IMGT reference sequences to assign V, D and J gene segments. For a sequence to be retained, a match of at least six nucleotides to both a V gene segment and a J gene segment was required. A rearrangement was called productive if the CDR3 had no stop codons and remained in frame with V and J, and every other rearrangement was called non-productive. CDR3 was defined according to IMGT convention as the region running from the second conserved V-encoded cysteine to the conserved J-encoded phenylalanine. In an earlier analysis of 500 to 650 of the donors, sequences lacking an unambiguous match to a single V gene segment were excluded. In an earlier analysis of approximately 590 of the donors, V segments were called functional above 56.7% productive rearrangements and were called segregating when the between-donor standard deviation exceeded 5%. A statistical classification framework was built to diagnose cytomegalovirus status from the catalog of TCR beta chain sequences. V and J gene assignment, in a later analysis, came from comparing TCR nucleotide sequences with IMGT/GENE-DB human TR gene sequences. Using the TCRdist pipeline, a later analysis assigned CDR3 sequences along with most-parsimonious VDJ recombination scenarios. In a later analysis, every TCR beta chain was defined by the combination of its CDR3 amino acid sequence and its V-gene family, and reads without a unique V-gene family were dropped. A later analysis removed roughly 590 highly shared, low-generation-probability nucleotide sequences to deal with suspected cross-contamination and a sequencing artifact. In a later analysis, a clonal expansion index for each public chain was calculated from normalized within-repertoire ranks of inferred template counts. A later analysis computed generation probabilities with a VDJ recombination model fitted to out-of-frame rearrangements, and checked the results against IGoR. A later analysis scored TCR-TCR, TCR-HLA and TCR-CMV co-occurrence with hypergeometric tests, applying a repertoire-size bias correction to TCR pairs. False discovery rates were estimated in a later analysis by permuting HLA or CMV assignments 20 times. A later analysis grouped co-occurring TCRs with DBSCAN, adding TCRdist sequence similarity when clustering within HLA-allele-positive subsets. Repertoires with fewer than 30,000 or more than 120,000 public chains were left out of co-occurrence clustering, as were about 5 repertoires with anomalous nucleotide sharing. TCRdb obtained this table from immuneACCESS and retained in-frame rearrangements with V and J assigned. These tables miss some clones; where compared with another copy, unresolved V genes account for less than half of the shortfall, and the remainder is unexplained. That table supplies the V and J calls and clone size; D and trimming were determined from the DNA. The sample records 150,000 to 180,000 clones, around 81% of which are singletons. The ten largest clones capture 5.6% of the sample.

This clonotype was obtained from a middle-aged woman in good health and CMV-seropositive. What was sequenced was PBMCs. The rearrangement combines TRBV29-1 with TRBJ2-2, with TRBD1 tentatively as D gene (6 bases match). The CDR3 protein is CSVNLGGTGELFF. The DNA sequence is TGCAGCGTTAATCTAGGGGGCACCGGGGAGCTGTTTTTT.